The rows below give T cell receptor beta chains drawn from one sample of a study of blood T cell repertoires in COVID-19. Only in-frame clones appear in the TCRdb table, and some are missing; sequencing was by immunoSEQ multiplex PCR. Among around 470,000 clones listed, about 88% were seen once. Source material: peripheral blood. Receptors originate from a man between 18 and 35 years old with COVID-19, enrolled during active disease. Each CDR3 is given with its conserved first and last residue. A D gene is named only where the DNA matches it firmly. The listing skips clone size in some rows; elsewhere it reads once, few, many or a size class.

V,D,size,J,CDR3,DNA
TRBV4-2,-,once,TRBJ1-3,CASSQSRSGNTIYF,TGTGCCAGCAGCCAATCCAGGTCGGGAAACACCATATATTTT
TRBV6-5,TRBD1,-,TRBJ1-1,CASSAARTGSTEAFF,TGTGCCAGCAGCGCCGCCCGGACAGGGTCCACTGAAGCTTTCTTT
TRBV28,-,few,TRBJ1-6,CASSSWTAYNSPLHF,TGTGCCAGCAGTTCTTGGACAGCCTATAATTCACCCCTCCACTTT
TRBV5-1,TRBD2,-,TRBJ2-7,CASSLAGGRRSYEQYF,TGCGCCAGCAGCTTGGCCGGCGGGAGAAGATCCTACGAGCAGTACTTC
TRBV19,-,-,TRBJ1-2,CASTDRANYGYTF,TGTGCCAGTACCGACAGAGCTAACTATGGCTACACCTTC
TRBV6-2/TRBV6-3,TRBD1,-,TRBJ1-5,CASSYSSRGKQPQHF,TGTGCCAGCAGTTACTCGAGCAGGGGGAAACAGCCCCAGCATTTT
TRBV9,-,-,TRBJ2-1,CASSATGEYNEQFF,TGTGCCAGCAGCGCAACGGGAGAGTACAATGAGCAGTTCTTC
TRBV28,-,-,TRBJ2-3,CASSHSTDTQYF,TGTGCCAGCTCCCATAGCACAGATACGCAGTATTTT
TRBV18,-,-,TRBJ2-7,CASSPRQGGTYEQYF,TGTGCCAGCTCACCACGCCAGGGGGGAACCTACGAGCAGTACTTC
TRBV7-9,-,once,TRBJ2-2,CASSPQGASTGELFF,TGTGCCAGCAGCCCTCAAGGAGCCAGCACCGGGGAGCTGTTTTTT
TRBV2,-,-,TRBJ2-3,CASSALRTDTQYF,TGTGCCAGCAGTGCACTAAGGACAGATACGCAGTATTTT
TRBV15,TRBD1,-,TRBJ2-2,CATSRDTRTGNTGELFF,TGTGCCACCAGCAGAGATACGAGGACAGGCAACACCGGGGAGCTGTTTTTT
TRBV7-9,TRBD2,-,TRBJ2-7,CASSLSLGLAGVSEQYF,TGTGCCAGCAGCCTCTCCCTGGGACTAGCGGGAGTCAGCGAGCAGTACTTC
TRBV6-4,TRBD1,-,TRBJ1-4,CASSPGTGGDNKLFF,TGTGCCAGCAGTCCCGGGACAGGGGGCGATAATAAACTGTTTTTT
TRBV7-2,-,-,TRBJ2-3,CASSLARRAGGSMDTQYF,TGTGCCAGCAGCTTAGCTCGTAGAGCGGGCGGGTCCATGGATACGCAGTATTTT
TRBV6-1,TRBD2,-,TRBJ2-3,CASSEASGITDTQYF,TGTGCCAGCAGTGAGGCTAGCGGAATCACAGATACGCAGTATTTT
TRBV3-1/TRBV3-2,-,-,TRBJ2-3,CASSHATRSDTQYF,TGTGCCAGCAGCCATGCGACTAGGTCAGATACGCAGTATTTT
TRBV29-1,TRBD2,-,TRBJ2-7,CSVRDSGGVSYEQYF,TGCAGCGTGAGGGATAGCGGGGGGGTTTCCTACGAGCAGTACTTC
TRBV21-1,-,once,TRBJ1-1,CASSKRYTEAFF,TGTGCCAGCAGCAAGAGGTACACTGAAGCTTTCTTT
TRBV27,TRBD1,-,TRBJ1-2,CASRGPGQANYGYTF,TGTGCCAGCAGGGGTCCGGGACAGGCTAACTATGGCTACACCTTC
TRBV11-1,-,-,TRBJ2-7,CASSLAAQGYEQYF,TGTGCCAGCAGCTTAGCGGCCCAGGGCTACGAGCAGTACTTC
TRBV5-6,TRBD1,few,TRBJ2-1,CASSRTGTGNYNEQFF,TGTGCCAGCAGCAGGACCGGGACAGGAAACTACAATGAGCAGTTCTTC
TRBV4-2,-,-,TRBJ2-5,CASSQTADQETQYF,TGTGCCAGCAGCCAAACGGCGGACCAAGAGACCCAGTACTTC
TRBV11-2,-,once,TRBJ2-7,CASSPPLGSSYEQYF,TGTGCCAGCAGCCCGCCTTTGGGGAGCTCCTACGAGCAGTACTTC
TRBV18,-,-,TRBJ2-5,CASSPGLKETQYF,TGTGCCAGCTCACCAGGGCTCAAAGAGACCCAGTACTTC
TRBV19,TRBD1,-,TRBJ1-5,CANSTGCCQPQHF,TGTGCCAACTCGACAGGGTGTTGTCAGCCCCAGCATTTT
TRBV27,-,-,TRBJ2-7,CASSLLGQSYEQYF,TGTGCCAGCAGTTTACTTGGACAGTCCTACGAGCAGTACTTC
TRBV6-4,TRBD1,-,TRBJ1-1,CASSSKEGATEAFF,TGTGCCAGCAGTTCCAAAGAGGGGGCCACTGAAGCTTTCTTT
TRBV6-6,TRBD2,-,TRBJ2-2,CASSRLGGATGELFF,TGTGCCAGCAGCCGCCTCGGGGGGGCTACCGGGGAGCTGTTTTTT
TRBV5-4,-,-,TRBJ2-1,CASSSLAYNEQFF,TGTGCCAGCAGCTCCCTAGCATACAATGAGCAGTTCTTC